Sequencing of this T cell receptor beta chain was carried out in a study of blood T cell repertoires in COVID-19. Study-level background: PBMCs, B-cell-depleted T cells, or T cells were the source of the cDNA or gDNA that made up the material.

Using immunoSEQ multiplex PCR, the repertoire was profiled, and TCRdb retains in-frame clones only, with some absent. The repertoire holds roughly 110,000 clones, with roughly 85% as singletons. Trimming cost V 4 bases and J 6 bases; bases outside gene matches: 8. Germline V gene sequence: CDR1 MDHEN, CDR2 SYDVKM. This CDR3 contains 15 residues. Sequencing was carried out using peripheral blood. This receptor was taken from a man aged 35 to 55 with acute or convalescent COVID-19. V and J are TRBV28 and TRBJ1-4; 7 bases match TRBD1. The CDR3 nucleotides are TGTGCCAGCAGTTCAAGGGACAGCCTCTATGAAAAACTGTTTTTT. Its protein is CASSSRDSLYEKLFF.